This T cell receptor beta chain was sequenced during a study of T cells expressing NK-cell markers (dated by TCRdb to 2018 to 2020). About the full investigation: TCR beta-chain repertoires were profiled in sorted CD3+CD56+NKG2C+, CD3+CD56+NKG2C- and CD3+CD56-NKG2C+ T-cell subsets from eight donors. The eight sequenced donors were randomly selected healthy volunteers, three men and five women. Sequencing of the libraries produced 2 x 150 bp reads on Illumina HiSeq 2000/2500, MiSeq or NextSeq. Of the eight sequenced donors, seven were found to be HCMV-seropositive and one was found to be HCMV-seronegative. Overall study results and their limits: Whether the expanded NKG2C-expressing T cell clones were specific for HCMV antigens remained unclear. Those dominant clonotypes were again the most abundant among CD3+CD56-NKG2C+ cells in a handful of donors, at roughly 25-65%. In over 5 donors, the dominant CD3+CD56+NKG2C+ clonotypes were among the top 10 CD8+ clonotypes and accounted for about 1.0-7.0% of CD8+ T cells.

As concerns this clonotype: Which antigen it targets is not known.

Sequenced on an Illumina HiSeq 2000. TCR beta cDNA libraries were made by 5'RACE template switching that added a universal primer site and unique molecular identifiers. Synthesis of cDNA was primed from the TCR beta constant segment and was followed by two consecutive PCR amplification steps. The paper's processing steps were these. Reads were demultiplexed and grouped by UMI with MIGEC, and clonotypes were assembled and quantified with MiTCR. Only TCR cDNA sequences supported by at least two reads were kept to exclude erroneous sequences. The tcR package was used for downstream repertoire analysis, and clonotypes were matched across fractions by CDR3 nucleotide sequence plus V segment. VDJmatch was used to annotate antigen specificity against VDJdb, with one amino acid substitution in CDR3 allowed. TCRdb reprocessed the reads and assigns one entry to each CDR3 protein sequence, leaving out DNA. The V and J calls follow TCRdb's processing rather than the paper's. The sample's table covers more than 120,000 distinct CDR3 sequences. The ten biggest clones cover 9% to 15% of the sample.

Taken from cysteine to phenylalanine, the CDR3 has 13 residues. The DNA is not on file. CDR1 ENHRY and CDR2 SYGVKD are derived from the germline V gene. HCMV-specific IgG was detected in serum with a commercial ELISA kit to determine HCMV serostatus. Ficoll density gradient centrifugation was used to isolate peripheral blood mononuclear cells from blood. The material sequenced was blood T cells: a sorted CD56 or NKG2C T cell subset, CD4+ or CD8+ T cells, or bulk PBMC T cells (not recorded which). This clonotype was sampled from a man between 18 and 35 years old in good health. Donor details come from another sample of the same person, matched by shared clones. The rearrangement combines TRBV10-3 with TRBJ2-5. The CDR3 is CAISQGLKETQYF.